This T cell receptor beta chain was found in a study of long-term antiretroviral therapy in people with HIV. Overall study findings and caveats: Clones showing expansion before ART dominated the repertoire at all time points. Missing from the dataset were any data on ART adherence, viral resistance or therapy changes.

The libraries were made with immunoSEQ v3.0 at survey level. Measured with immunoSEQ multiplex PCR; TCRdb has only the in-frame clones, and not every one. The table records approximately 16,000 clones, about 84% of them present only once. A word on this clone: Its antigen is not known.

V dropped 5 bases and J dropped 5; count of bases not matched to a gene: 8. Germline lookup yields CDR1 GTSNPN and CDR2 SVGIG (reference sequence). This CDR3 has 16 amino acids. The sample in question was unsorted PBMCs, obtained about 1.2 years before starting antiretroviral therapy. The sequence was obtained from a man aged 25 to 45 with HIV. This chain joins TRBV30 and TRBJ1-6, with 11 positions matching TRBD1. This chain's CDR3 is CAWRPRDRGNNSPLHF. CDR3 bases: TGTGCCTGGCGACCCCGGGACAGGGGGAATAATTCACCCCTCCACTTT. The full variable domain, rest sourced from reference TRBV30 and TRBJ1-6, is SQTIHQWPATLVQPVGSPLSLECTVEGTSNPNLYWYRQAAGRGLQLLFYSVGIGQISSEVPQNLSASRPQDRQFILSSKKLLLSDSGFYLCAWRPRDRGNNSPLHFGNGTRLTVT.